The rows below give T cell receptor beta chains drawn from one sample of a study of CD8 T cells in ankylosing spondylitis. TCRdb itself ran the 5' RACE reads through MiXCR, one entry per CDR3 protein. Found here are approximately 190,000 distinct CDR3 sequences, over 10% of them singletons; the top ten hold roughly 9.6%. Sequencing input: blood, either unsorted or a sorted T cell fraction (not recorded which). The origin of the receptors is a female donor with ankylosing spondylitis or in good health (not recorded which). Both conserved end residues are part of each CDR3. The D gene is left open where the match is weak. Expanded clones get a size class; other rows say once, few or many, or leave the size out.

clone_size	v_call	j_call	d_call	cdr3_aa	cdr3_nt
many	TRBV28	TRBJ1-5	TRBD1	CASRLTGGESQPQHF	TGTGCCAGCAGACTAACAGGGGGCGAGAGTCAGCCCCAGCATTTT
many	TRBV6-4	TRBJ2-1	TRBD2	CASGERENNEQFF	TGTGCCAGCGGGGAGCGGGAAAACAATGAGCAGTTCTTC
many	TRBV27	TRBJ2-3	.	CASSQAGDTQYF	TGTGCCAGCAGTCAAGCGGGAGATACGCAGTATTTT
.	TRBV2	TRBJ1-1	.	CASREEVGGKAFF	TGTGCCAGCAGGGAAGAGGTTGGGGGCAAGGCTTTCTTT
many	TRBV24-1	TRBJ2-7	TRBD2	CATSDSAGTTLREQYF	TGTGCCACCAGTGATTCCGCCGGGACTACCCTGAGGGAGCAGTACTTC
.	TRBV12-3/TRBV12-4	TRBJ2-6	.	CASSWVGANVLTF	TGTGCCAGCAGTTGGGTCGGGGCCAACGTCCTGACTTTC
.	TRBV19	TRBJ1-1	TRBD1	CASSITGTGYTEAFF	TGTGCCAGTAGTATAACCGGGACAGGGTACACTGAAGCTTTCTTT
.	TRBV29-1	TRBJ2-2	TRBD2	CSVGLAGRTGELFF	TGCAGCGTTGGCCTAGCGGGAAGGACCGGGGAGCTGTTTTTT
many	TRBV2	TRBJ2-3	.	CASSIGADTQYF	TGTGCCAGCAGCATTGGGGCTGATACGCAGTATTTT
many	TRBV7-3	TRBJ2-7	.	CASSPYGGEQYF	TGTGCCAGCAGCCCCTATGGGGGGGAGCAGTACTTC